This record looks at one T cell receptor (beta chain) sequence and its context. The data were obtained in a study of cytomegalovirus exposure and HLA in healthy donors. The CDR3 runs 12 residues. Germline V CDR1 and CDR2: SGHAT, FQNNGV. V was pared by 1 base and J by 10 bases, with 10 bases between. PCR was performed using 60 Vbeta and 13 Jbeta primers. Clones were sequenced by immunoSEQ multiplex PCR, and TCRdb holds only the in-frame ones, with some missing. The sample contains more than 95,000 clones, 10% of which appear only once. The sample consisted of PBMCs. This TCR was sampled from a young woman in good health and CMV-seropositive. This chain joins TRBV11-2 and TRBJ1-1; maybe TRBD1 (5 bases). The CDR3 region is CASSLARGGAFF. Written as DNA, the CDR3 is TGTGCCAGCAGCTTAGCTCGGGGGGGAGCTTTCTTT. The full variable domain, its missing parts supplied by reference TRBV11-2 and TRBJ1-1, is EAGVAQSPRYKIIEKRQSVAFWCNPISGHATLYWYQQILGQGPKLLIQFQNNGVVDDSQLPKDRFSAERLKGVDSTLKIQPAKLEDSAVYLCASSLARGGAFFGQGTRLTVV.